The T cell receptor beta chain under discussion was sequenced for a study of radiotherapy plus CTLA-4 blockade in lung cancer. Study-level background: Objective responses were observed in around a sixth of patients, and disease control was achieved by approximately 34%.

Data came from immunoSEQ multiplex PCR; TCRdb stores just in-frame clones and leaves some out. The sample shows 75,000 to 100,000 clones, 82% of them seen only once. Treatment of patients with chemo-refractory metastatic non-small-cell lung cancer consisted of focal radiation plus CTLA-4 blockade with ipilimumab. Germline-derived CDR1 and CDR2 are MNHEY and SMNVEV (reference sequence). This CDR3 contains 13 residues. The J gene is TRBJ2-5, the V gene TRBV27; 9 nucleotides line up with TRBD2. The starting material was peripheral blood, obtained from a patient treated with radiotherapy plus ipilimumab. The sequence came from a human donor with non-small cell lung cancer who had a partial response to radiotherapy plus ipilimumab. The CDR3 sequence is CPRGGGSGKTQYF. CDR3 sequence (DNA): TGTCCTCGCGGGGGGGGCTCGGGGAAGACCCAGTACTTC.